This entry lists 21 T cell receptor beta chains sequenced from one sample in a study of radiation and T cells in renal cell carcinoma. This sample's time point: blood 4 weeks post-SBRT, at nephrectomy. Treatment meaning: 15 Gy SBRT to primary tumor, nephrectomy 4 weeks later. Assay: immunoSEQ multiplex PCR; the TCRdb copy retains only in-frame clones and omits some. The table includes 120,000 to 150,000 clones, 75% to 90% detected once. Sample: blood, taken from a patient whose treatment included radiotherapy and nephrectomy. These receptors were collected from a woman aged 50 to 60 with renal cell carcinoma.

As DNA, the CDR3 is TGCGCCAGCAGCTGGGACACCGGGGAGCTGTTTTTT. Amino acid sequence: CASSWDTGELFF. The chain is built from TRBV5-1 and TRBJ2-2; D is unclear. In germline, CDR1 is SGHRS, CDR2 YFSETQ. V dropped 3 bases and J dropped 3 bases, with 3 bases sitting between them. The CDR3 is 12 amino acids. The full variable domain, rest sourced from reference TRBV5-1 and TRBJ2-2, is KAGVTQTPRYLIKTRGQQVTLSCSPISGHRSVSWYQQTPGQGLQFLFEYFSETQRNKGNFPGRFSGRQFSNSRSEMNVSTLELGDSALYLCASSWDTGELFFGEGSRLTVL.

The chain uses TRBV27 and TRBJ1-2; 8 bases line up with TRBD1. The CDR3 runs to 14 residues. Germline lookup yields CDR1 MNHEY and CDR2 SMNVEV (reference sequence). The V gene end was trimmed by 9 bases and the J gene end by 2 bases; junction bases not matched to a gene: 8. This CDR3 reads CASRSGGSNYGYTF. CDR3 sequence (DNA): TGTGCCAGTCGATCAGGGGGCTCGAACTATGGCTACACCTTC.

This clone has a single count. This sequence joins TRBV5-8 and TRBJ2-1; TRBD1 matches 9 bases. J lost 8 bases, V lost 5 bases, and 5 bases had no gene match. The CDR3 has 13 amino acids. Germline loops: CDR1 SGHTS, CDR2 YDEGEE. The CDR3 reads CASRGTGTDEQFF. DNA of the CDR3: TGTGCCAGCAGGGGGACAGGGACCGATGAGCAGTTCTTC.

The chain joins TRBV5-1 to TRBJ2-7, with a possible D match to TRBD2 (5 bases). The CDR3 spans 14 residues. Germline values: CDR1 SGHRS, CDR2 YFSETQ. V lost 0 bases to trimming and J lost 7 bases, with 14 bases between them. This CDR3 is CASSLAGDLLEQYF. For the CDR3, the DNA is TGCGCCAGCAGCTTGGCCGGGGATCTACTTGAGCAGTACTTC. The full variable domain, completed using reference TRBV5-1 and TRBJ2-7, is KAGVTQTPRYLIKTRGQQVTLSCSPISGHRSVSWYQQTPGQGLQFLFEYFSETQRNKGNFPGRFSGRQFSNSRSEMNVSTLELGDSALYLCASSLAGDLLEQYFGPGTRLTVT.

The chain couples TRBV27 to TRBJ2-1; the D gene is possibly TRBD2 (6 bases). Trimming stripped 2 bases from V and 7 bases from J, with 15 bases between. CDR1 and CDR2 (germline): MNHEY, SMNVEV (reference sequence). The CDR3 length is 15 residues. The CDR3 is CASSLTGGPGNEQFF. CDR3 DNA sequence: TGTGCCAGCAGTTTAACTGGAGGGCCAGGTAATGAGCAGTTCTTC.

This clone was recorded a few times. The J gene is TRBJ2-1, the V gene TRBV4-1; TRBD2 might be the D (5 bases). There are 14 residues in the CDR3. The germline V gene encodes CDR1 MGHRA and CDR2 YSYEKL. Trimming cost V 8 bases and J 0 bases, with 11 bases left between them. The CDR3 nucleotides read TGCGCCAGCCAAAGGGAGAGCTCCTACAATGAGCAGTTCTTC. This sequence encodes CASQRESSYNEQFF.

The genes are TRBV27 and TRBJ2-5; D ambiguous. Germline V CDR1 and CDR2: MNHEY, SMNVEV (reference sequence). V was shortened by 3 bases and J by 1 base, with 6 bases between the two germline ends. The length of the CDR3 is 13 residues. The chain's CDR3 is CASSLNFQETQYF. The CDR3 nucleotides are TGTGCCAGCAGTTTGAACTTCCAAGAGACCCAGTACTTC.

The rearrangement uses TRBV10-3 and TRBJ2-1; unclear D gene. With 9 bases removed from V and 8 bases from J, the gap between germline ends came to 17 bases. In germline, CDR1 is ENHRY, CDR2 SYGVKD. The CDR3 contains 13 residues. CDR3 in DNA: TGTGCCATAGCACCTTTGGGTGAGGATGAGCAGTTCTTC. This codes for CAIAPLGEDEQFF.

CDR3 region: CASSLNRPSTSGRAYEQYF. The CDR3 DNA sequence: TGTGCCAGCAGCCTCAATAGGCCGTCGACTAGCGGGAGGGCCTACGAGCAGTACTTC. The gene calls are TRBV7-9 and TRBJ2-7; 14 nucleotides match TRBD2. This CDR3 region has 19 residues. V dropped 5 bases and J dropped 2; count of bases not matched to a gene: 14. Germline V lookup: CDR1 SEHNR, CDR2 FQNEAQ (reference sequence). Together with reference TRBV7-9 and TRBJ2-7, the CDR3 gives the full variable domain: DTGVSQNPRHKITKRGQNVTFRCDPISEHNRLYWYRQTLGQGPEFLTYFQNEAQLEKSRLLSDRFSAERPKGSFSTLEIQRTEQGDSAMYLCASSLNRPSTSGRAYEQYFGPGTRLTVT.

The chain joins TRBV5-4 to TRBJ1-3; 9 bases line up with TRBD1. Germline V gene lookup returns CDR1 SGHNT and CDR2 YYREEE (reference sequence). The CDR3 consists of 18 residues. Unmatched junction bases numbered 8, after V lost 0 bases and J lost 1 base. DNA of the CDR3: TGTGCCAGCAGCTTGGCCAGGGACAGGGTTTCATCTGGAAACACCATATATTTT. Protein sequence: CASSLARDRVSSGNTIYF. The whole variable domain, remainder taken from reference TRBV5-4 and TRBJ1-3, is ETGVTQSPTHLIKTRGQQVTLRCSSQSGHNTVSWYQQALGQGPQFIFQYYREEENGRGNFPPRFSGLQFPNYSSELNVNALELDDSALYLCASSLARDRVSSGNTIYFGEGSWLTVV.

This chain uses TRBV4-2 with TRBJ2-3; TRBD2 agrees at 8 bases. Germline V gene sequence: CDR1 LGHNA, CDR2 YNFKEQ. V shed 0 bases, J shed 6 bases, and the junction held 5 bases outside the gene matches. The CDR3 length is 15 residues. The CDR3 nucleotides are TGTGCCAGCAGCCAAGATCCAGCGGGAGTGGATACGCAGTATTTT. This sequence encodes CASSQDPAGVDTQYF.

The chain employs TRBV30 and TRBJ1-1; the D gene is possibly TRBD1 (6 bases). This CDR3 contains 16 residues. Germline-derived CDR1 and CDR2 are GTSNPN and SVGIG (reference sequence). The V gene lost 3 bases and the J gene lost 5 bases, with 22 bases spanning the gap. CDR3 region: CAWRKGQGILGTEAFF. In nucleotides, the CDR3 is TGTGCCTGGAGAAAGGGACAAGGAATCCTGGGGACTGAAGCTTTCTTT.

This clone came up a few times. The gene calls are TRBV7-2 and TRBJ2-2; no clear D gene. There are 13 residues in the CDR3. The V and J ends lost 7 bases and 5 bases respectively, with 11 bases between them. Germline V gene lookup returns CDR1 SGHTA and CDR2 FQGNSA. CDR3 nucleotides: TGTGCCAGCACTCCCCCCCGGACCGGGGAGCTGTTTTTT. This sequence encodes CASTPPRTGELFF.

This clone was detected once. The chain links TRBV4-1 to TRBJ2-3; the match to TRBD2 covers 14 bases. V dropped 5 bases and J dropped 1; count of bases not matched to a gene: 11. CDR1 is MGHRA, CDR2 YSYEKL, per germline. The CDR3 sequence is 19 residues long. As DNA, the CDR3 is TGCGCCAGCAGCTTCGAGACTAGCGGGGGGGCCGGAGGCACAGATACGCAGTATTTT. It is translated as CASSFETSGGAGGTDTQYF.

On this clone: Other DNA sequences in the same sample also yield this CDR3. The chain has TRBV5-4 and TRBJ2-5; a weak D match, TRBD2 (6 bases). The CDR3 runs 14 residues. V was cut by 0 bases and J by 1 base, with 7 bases left in between. The germline V gene encodes CDR1 SGHNT and CDR2 YYREEE (reference sequence). The CDR3 reads CASSLAGVQETQYF. As DNA, the CDR3 is TGTGCCAGCAGCTTGGCGGGAGTCCAAGAGACCCAGTACTTC.

The V gene is TRBV5-1, the J gene TRBJ2-1; D remains unclear. This CDR3 has 11 residues. V shed 7 bases and J shed 14 bases, with 16 bases lying between them. From germline, CDR1 is SGHRS and CDR2 YFSETQ. The CDR3 DNA follows: TGCGCCAGCTCCAATACAGACGAGGAGTTCTTC. Its translation: CASSNTDEEFF.

The CDR3 nucleotides are TGTGCCAGCAGCTTAGTAGGAGGGTTAGCTTTCTTT. This translates into CASSLVGGLAFF. The V call is TRBV7-2, the J call TRBJ1-1; no reliable D call. CDR3 size: 12 residues. Per the germline V gene, CDR1 is SGHTA and CDR2 is FQGNSA. V gave up 1 base and J gave up 10 bases, with 10 bases separating them.

The chain joins TRBV6-5 to TRBJ1-6; D remains unclear. This CDR3 comprises 13 residues. Germline V gene data show CDR1 as MNHEY and CDR2 as SVGAGI. V was cut by 6 bases and J by 7 bases, with 10 bases left in between. The CDR3, as DNA: TGTGCCAGCAGGAACTCCCTGAATTCACCCCTCCACTTT. Encoded protein: CASRNSLNSPLHF.

The chain uses TRBV4-3 and TRBJ1-2; no definite D call. CDR1 is LGHNA and CDR2 is YSLEER in the germline V gene. CDR3 size: 14 residues. V was trimmed by 3 bases and J by 3 bases, leaving 11 bases between them. Here the CDR3 DNA reads TGCGCCAGCAGCCACGGGAGGGAGGACTATGGCTACACCTTC. This gives the protein CASSHGREDYGYTF.

This chain uses TRBV2 with TRBJ2-7; D possibly corresponds to TRBD1 (6 bases). From germline, CDR1 is SNHLY and CDR2 FYNNEI. Trimming shortened V by 2 bases and J by 1 base, and 6 bases separated the two germline ends. The CDR3 loop spans 13 amino acids. As DNA, the CDR3 is TGTGCCAGCAGTGAACAGGGGTCCTACGAGCAGTACTTC. It translates to CASSEQGSYEQYF.

This clone was detected a few times. The J gene is TRBJ1-5, the V gene TRBV19; tentatively, D is TRBD1 (5 bases). This CDR3 contains 14 residues. The V and J ends lost 7 bases and 10 bases respectively, with 20 bases between them. CDR1 and CDR2 from the germline V gene are LNHDA and SQIVND (reference sequence). The CDR3 protein is CASIGSGSMVPQHF. The CDR3 coding sequence is TGTGCCAGTATAGGTTCAGGGTCGATGGTACCCCAGCATTTT.